This is a list of T cell receptor beta chains from one sample in a study of immune evolution from preneoplasia to lung adenocarcinoma. Only in-frame clones appear in the TCRdb table, and some are missing; sequencing was by immunoSEQ multiplex PCR. The data show several thousand clones, with 76% seen just once and 11% held by the top ten. The source material was FFPE minimally invasive lung adenocarcinoma tissue. The origin of the receptors is a person aged 70 to 85 with lung adenocarcinoma. Each CDR3 is given without its conserved first and last residue. Fields, in order: V gene, J gene, CDR3 protein.

TRBV6-1	TRBJ2-5	ASSELAGGPKETQY
TRBV7-9	TRBJ2-7	ASSLNVAGDYEQY
TRBV6-5	TRBJ1-1	ASSYEGYTEAF
TRBV6-5	TRBJ1-2	ASSYSTRRPNYGYT
TRBV28	TRBJ2-7	ASSFPAGTHEQY
TRBV5-1	TRBJ1-2	ASSLQADPRYGYT
TRBV28	TRBJ2-2	ASSTSGGTGELF
TRBV16	TRBJ1-2	ASSQSGLGYT
TRBV10-1	TRBJ2-7	ASRGTSDEQY
TRBV5-1	TRBJ1-3	ASSLRGGTRRNTIY
TRBV5-1	TRBJ2-1	ASSLQGYSYNEQF
TRBV2	TRBJ2-2	ASSEVQGGTGELF
TRBV11-2	TRBJ1-1	ASSLDFGNTEAF
TRBV15	TRBJ2-7	AISNEQGPLSYEQY
TRBV6-6	TRBJ1-2	ASSYSVGTGGGYT
TRBV5-1	TRBJ2-2	ASSLQGAGELF
TRBV4-2	TRBJ2-1	ASSPHRDSYEQF
TRBV5-6	TRBJ2-1	ASSSTGLANNEQF
TRBV5-1	TRBJ2-4	ASSLEAGGGNIQY
TRBV9	TRBJ2-7	ASSTRLAEEQY
TRBV7-9	TRBJ2-7	ASSLYTVEQY
TRBV10-3	TRBJ1-2	ATRDPQGGRLGYT
TRBV5-1	TRBJ2-6	ASSLGGGSGANVLT
TRBV6-5	TRBJ1-1	ASSYYPTKLVPEAF
TRBV27	TRBJ2-7	ASSLRGDGYEQY
TRBV10-3	TRBJ2-1	AISRPSYNEQF
TRBV6-1	TRBJ2-2	ASSERDTGELF
TRBV9	TRBJ2-5	ASSVVGQGETQY
TRBV4-2	TRBJ2-1	ASRSSGGSGNEQF
TRBV6-5	TRBJ1-2	ASSSVRTGEGYGYT
TRBV28	TRBJ1-2	ASWGIDYGYT
TRBV7-8	TRBJ2-7	ASRSDTGWPYEQY
TRBV14	TRBJ2-1	ASSQEGLFGKQF
TRBV29-1	TRBJ2-7	SGWTGLGEQY
TRBV5-1	TRBJ1-2	ASSPDGTTAGYGYT
TRBV7-2	TRBJ1-4	ASSLVIGSYNEKLF
TRBV7-9	TRBJ1-2	ASSLAMVDGYT
TRBV5-4	TRBJ2-2	ASTLPASGTNTGELF
TRBV6-5	TRBJ2-3	ASSPRTGSPDTQY
TRBV10-3	TRBJ2-2	AISEGGLADSNTGELF
TRBV5-1	TRBJ2-5	ASSPQSGTGGSETQY
TRBV15	TRBJ2-5	ATSSGSETQY
TRBV9	TRBJ1-2	ASTLGDSNYGYT
TRBV6-5	TRBJ1-3	ASKGTGASGNTIY
TRBV6-1	TRBJ2-3	ASTVGAGADTQY